This T cell receptor beta chain came from a study of beta chain features in type 1 diabetes. Study information: There were some 98 million sorted cells examined across all samples.

This clone was recorded many times. Its antigen is undetermined. The study, taken as a whole, reports: Type 1 diabetes patients had TCRB CDR3s that were shorter (moderately but significantly so) in all four CD4+ subsets.

Since all of the isolated RNA was reverse transcribed, expressed TCRB transcripts were what got sequenced. An average roughly 3.5 million reads came from naive, central memory and regulatory T cell samples. Sequencing used immunoSEQ multiplex PCR; TCRdb keeps in-frame clones, though not all of them. Among 150,000 to 180,000 clones listed, approximately 12% were seen once. The clonotype was recovered from a man younger than 35 in good health. The sequencing input was central memory CD4+ T cells from blood.

The CDR3 nucleotides are TGTGCCAGCAGCGTAGCCGGGACAGACCCTATCTACGAGCAGTACTTC. It is translated as CASSVAGTDPIYEQYF. The rearrangement joins TRBV9 to TRBJ2-7; 7 bases agree with TRBD1. In germline, CDR1 is SGDLS, CDR2 YYNGEE. The CDR3 extends over 16 amino acids. V was pared by 0 bases and J by 3 bases, with 9 bases of the junction left unmatched.